This T cell receptor (beta chain) was identified in a study of blood T cell repertoires in COVID-19 (dated by TCRdb to 2018 to 2021). With respect to the entire study: Samples from collaborators originated in the United States, Italy and Spain and spanned both the acute and convalescent phases of COVID-19. The material from the prospective study consisted of cDNA or gDNA derived from T cells, B-cell-depleted T cells, or PBMCs. Subjects who had been exposed to COVID-19, were actively infected with it, or had recovered from it provided the deeply sampled blood TCRbeta repertoires that made up the dataset. A freely available public database, intended as a resource for researchers studying the immune response to SARS-CoV-2, is where the repertoires were released. Samples came from the ongoing ImmuneRACE study (first 160 participants) plus 1,254 subjects from 6 global collaborators. The sample metadata nearly always contained a de-identified subject ID, COVID-19 status, age in years and sex. Where available, HLA class I and class II types were taken from metadata supplied by the sample provider and were not determined by assay-based typing. Broader findings and caveats from the paper: The amount of clinical and demographic metadata varied by source and participant and was provided uncurated.

The immunoSEQ Assay, a bias-controlled multiplex PCR, was used to amplify TCRbeta CDR3 regions from genomic DNA. The study's own analysis went as follows. Nucleated cell counts per sample were estimated from amplification of reference gene primers within the assay. Sequence reads were collapsed and filtered to measure the absolute abundance of every unique TCRbeta CDR3 rearrangement. For each sample, productive Simpson clonality was calculated as the square root of Simpson's diversity index across productive rearrangements. This immuneACCESS table, as held by TCRdb, lists in-frame sequences with V and J called but not all clones. Of the missing ones, under half trace to an unresolved V gene in checked studies; the others have no known cause. V and J calls plus clone size are reproduced from that table; the DNA served to infer D and trimming. Across this sample there are about 210,000 clones, with roughly 88% seen only once. In total, the top ten clones hold about 9% of the sample.

From cysteine to phenylalanine, the CDR3 is 14 amino acids long. The sequence is cut down to CDR3 DNA, 42 bases in frame from base 1. Trimming at the junction amounts to 5 bases on V and 2 bases on J, and the germline ends lie 12 bases apart. The germline V gene supplies CDR1 SGHAT and CDR2 FQNNGV. In regard to this clone: Its target antigen remains unknown. No much larger clonotype is one base removed from it; base qualities were not supplied.

The collaborating institutions used their own protocols to collect whole blood in K2EDTA tubes. Collaborator samples were shipped for TCRbeta analysis as frozen whole blood, isolated PBMCs, or DNA extracted from either sample type. Source material: peripheral blood. This TCR came from a man aged 50-60 years with active or convalescent COVID-19. The rearrangement combines TRBV11-2 with TRBJ1-2; no D gene can be assigned with confidence. At the DNA level, the sequence is TGTGCCAGCAGCCCCCCAAGTGGCAACTATGGCTACACCTTC. The translation is CASSPPSGNYGYTF.